The 21 T cell receptor beta chains below come from one sample, sequenced in a study of graft-versus-host responses after intestinal transplantation. No cognate antigen is known for these TCRs. The assay was immunoSEQ multiplex PCR, and TCRdb's table has in-frame clones only and misses some. Of some 90,000 clones in the sample, around nine tenths were seen once. Sequenced material: unstimulated CD8+ T cells sorted from spleen or lymph node cells, taken before intestinal transplant. The receptors come from a human donor who received an intestinal transplant.

The gene calls are TRBV27 and TRBJ1-2; D may be TRBD1 (6 bases). Trimming left V 6 bases short and J 0 bases short, with 20 bases between. The CDR3 contains 17 residues. Germline V gene sequence: CDR1 MNHEY, CDR2 SMNVEV (reference sequence). The CDR3 bases are TGTGCCAGCAGCTCAACCGAGGGGGGGGCGTCTAACTATGGCTACACCTTC. This gives the protein CASSSTEGGASNYGYTF.

This chain connects TRBV5-1 to TRBJ1-2; D is unclear. This CDR3 has 18 residues. The V gene's germline CDR1 is SGHRS and CDR2 YFSETQ. V lost 0 bases to trimming and J lost 3 bases, with 21 bases between them. The CDR3 spells CASSLAVWEADQDYGYTF. CDR3 coding DNA: TGCGCCAGCAGCTTGGCGGTTTGGGAGGCAGACCAGGACTATGGCTACACCTTC.

This chain links TRBV4-2 with TRBJ2-1; the D gene is possibly TRBD2 (6 bases). Germline values: CDR1 LGHNA, CDR2 YNFKEQ. The CDR3 sequence is 14 residues long. The germline V and J ends were trimmed by 5 bases and 2 bases, with 10 bases remaining between them. CDR3 nucleotides: TGTGCCAGCAGCGGGGACTCGCCCTACAATGAGCAGTTCTTC. Its protein is CASSGDSPYNEQFF.

This rearrangement joins TRBV11-2 to TRBJ2-3; possibly TRBD1 for D (6 bases). CDR3 length equals 14 residues. Germline loops: CDR1 SGHAT, CDR2 FQNNGV. V lost 5 bases and J 0 bases, leaving 9 bases between the germline ends. The CDR3 sequence is CASSTGHSTDTQYF. The DNA for the CDR3 is TGTGCCAGCAGCACGGGACACAGCACAGATACGCAGTATTTT.

This clone was seen a single time. The V call is TRBV11-1, the J call TRBJ1-1; maybe TRBD1 (6 bases). V was shortened by 3 bases and J by 7 bases, with 9 bases between the two germline ends. Germline V gene sequence: CDR1 SGHAT, CDR2 FQDESV (reference sequence). The CDR3 extends over 12 amino acids. The CDR3 protein is CASSLGAFEAFF. The DNA of the CDR3 is TGTGCCAGCAGCTTGGGGGCGTTTGAAGCTTTCTTT.

The chain employs TRBV5-4 and TRBJ2-5, with 7 positions matching TRBD1. With V trimmed by 4 bases and J by 4 bases, 10 bases remained unmatched. The germline gives CDR1 SGHNT, CDR2 YYREEE (reference sequence). CDR3 length: 15 residues. In DNA, the CDR3 is TGTGCCAGCAGCCCCGACGAGCAGGGGGTAGAGACCCAGTACTTC. Its translation: CASSPDEQGVETQYF.

V is TRBV19 and J is TRBJ1-6; D gene unclear. The CDR3 contains 14 residues. Trimming stripped 6 bases from V and 2 bases from J, with 8 bases between. Germline values: CDR1 LNHDA, CDR2 SQIVND (reference sequence). In DNA, the CDR3 is TGTGCCAGTAGGGAGGGCACCTATAATTCACCCCTCCACTTT. This sequence encodes CASREGTYNSPLHF.

This rearrangement joins TRBV4-1 to TRBJ2-7; D is unresolved. Trimming removed 1 base at V and 3 bases at J, with 7 bases between. Per germline, CDR1 MGHRA and CDR2 YSYEKL. The CDR3 loop spans 13 amino acids. The CDR3 loop is CASSQVHGYEQYF. CDR3 nucleotides: TGCGCCAGCAGCCAAGTTCACGGCTACGAGCAGTACTTC.

This clone was seen just once. CDR3 protein: CASSYTNSGNEQFF. CDR3 DNA: TGTGCCAGCAGTTACACCAATAGCGGGAATGAGCAGTTCTTC. The V and J genes are TRBV6-5 and TRBJ2-1; 7 nucleotides match TRBD2. Per germline, CDR1 MNHEY and CDR2 SVGAGI. There are 14 residues in the CDR3. V shed 2 bases and J 7 bases; nucleotides not matched to a gene: 5.

The chain recombines TRBV19 with TRBJ1-6, with D hard to call. V lost 5 bases and J lost 8, with 10 bases in between. This CDR3 contains 13 residues. Germline V gene lookup returns CDR1 LNHDA and CDR2 SQIVND (reference sequence). For the CDR3, the DNA is TGTGCCAGTAGTCCCGAGCCGGATTCACCCCTCCACTTT. It encodes CASSPEPDSPLHF.

The count of this clone is one. V and J are TRBV28 and TRBJ1-1; TRBD1 might be the D (5 bases). Germline V CDR1 and CDR2: MDHEN, SYDVKM. The length of the CDR3 is 15 residues. The V end lost 1 base, the J end lost 7 bases, and 16 bases lay between the germline ends. Written as DNA, the CDR3 is TGTGCCAGCAGTTTATCCACGGGAGAACAGGATGAAGCTTTCTTT. This gives the protein CASSLSTGEQDEAFF.

This chain's CDR3 is CASSPLAGEEDTQYF. DNA for the CDR3: TGCGCCAGCAGCCCCTTAGCGGGGGAGGAAGATACGCAGTATTTT. The chain joins TRBV4-1 to TRBJ2-3; the match to TRBD2 covers 9 bases. J gave up 5 bases and V 4 bases, and 7 bases lay outside the gene matches. The CDR3 totals 15 residues. The V gene's germline CDR1 is MGHRA and CDR2 YSYEKL.

This rearrangement joins TRBV28 to TRBJ1-1; D is unresolved. CDR3 size: 14 residues. V dropped 5 bases and J dropped 6 bases, with 16 bases sitting between them. Looked up from germline, CDR1 is MDHEN and CDR2 is SYDVKM. The CDR3 loop is CASSPPGGSPEAFF. The DNA for the CDR3 is TGTGCCAGCAGTCCCCCAGGTGGTTCGCCTGAAGCTTTCTTT.

The CDR3 DNA follows: TGTGCCAGCAGCCCGCGACAGGGGATGACCTACAATGAGCAGTTCTTC. Amino acids: CASSPRQGMTYNEQFF. The chain couples TRBV7-6 to TRBJ2-1; 8 positions match TRBD1. V lost 5 bases to trimming and J lost 2 bases; unmatched junction nucleotides: 8. The CDR3 is 16 residues long. CDR1 and CDR2 from the germline V gene are SGHVS and FNYEAQ.

The genes are TRBV5-1 and TRBJ1-1, with D unclear. CDR1 is SGHRS, CDR2 YFSETQ, per germline. Trimming shortened V by 4 bases and J by 5 bases, and 9 bases separated the two germline ends. The CDR3 sequence is 12 residues long. This chain's CDR3 is CASSPGSTEAFF. In DNA form, the CDR3 reads TGCGCCAGCAGCCCAGGAAGTACTGAAGCTTTCTTT.

The CDR3 region is CASSLSGGGFEKLFF. The CDR3 DNA is TGTGCCAGCAGCCTATCGGGGGGCGGATTTGAAAAACTGTTTTTT. The chain links TRBV27 to TRBJ1-4; D is perhaps TRBD1 (6 bases). The V end lost 6 bases, the J end lost 7 bases, and 18 bases lay between the germline ends. CDR1 is MNHEY, CDR2 SMNVEV, per germline (reference sequence). CDR3 length equals 15 residues.

The chain employs TRBV10-3 and TRBJ2-7, with D uncertain. The CDR3 contains 16 residues. The V and J ends lost 2 bases and 2 bases respectively, with 16 bases between them. The germline gives CDR1 ENHRY, CDR2 SYGVKD. CDR3 sequence: CAISEDTRNGTYEQYF. CDR3 nucleotides: TGTGCCATCAGTGAGGATACCAGGAACGGAACCTACGAGCAGTACTTC.

The V call is TRBV27, the J call TRBJ1-1; D gene ambiguous. Looked up from germline, CDR1 is MNHEY and CDR2 is SMNVEV (reference sequence). This CDR3 comprises 14 residues. Deletions cut 8 bases from V and 1 base from J, with 14 bases between. The CDR3 spells CASSIEQSNTEAFF. In nucleotides, the CDR3 is TGTGCCAGCTCAATCGAGCAGTCGAACACTGAAGCTTTCTTT.

The chain employs TRBV7-3 and TRBJ2-1; weak D call: TRBD2 (6 bases). The CDR3 covers 15 residues. Trimming removed 6 bases from V and 0 bases from J, with 12 bases in between. The germline CDR1 and CDR2 sequences are SGHTA and FQGTGA. The CDR3: CASSTAGSSYNEQFF. The DNA of the CDR3 is TGTGCCAGCAGTACAGCGGGTAGCTCCTACAATGAGCAGTTCTTC.

V gene TRBV6-1 combines with J gene TRBJ1-2, with 8 nucleotides matching TRBD1. This CDR3 region has 13 residues. Germline CDR1 and CDR2: MNHNS and SASEGT. Unmatched junction bases numbered 5, after V lost 3 bases and J lost 8 bases. This chain's CDR3 is CASSDGQGRGYTF. The DNA for the CDR3 is TGTGCCAGCAGTGACGGACAGGGACGGGGCTACACCTTC.

This chain uses TRBV5-6 with TRBJ2-2; 8 bases are a match to TRBD1. The CDR3 consists of 16 residues. The germline V gene encodes CDR1 SGHDT and CDR2 YYEEEE. The V and J ends lost 4 bases and 5 bases, in that order; junction bases with no gene match: 10. CDR3 residues: CASSLGQGVSTGELFF. Here the CDR3 DNA reads TGTGCCAGCAGCCTCGGACAGGGTGTTAGTACCGGGGAGCTGTTTTTT.